This TCR beta chain was sequenced during a study of blood T cell repertoires in COVID-19 (dated by TCRdb to 2018 to 2021). As for the study more broadly: The collaborator samples originated in the United States, Italy and Spain and spanned the acute and convalescent phases of COVID-19. The prospective study material was composed of cDNA or gDNA derived from T cells, B-cell-depleted T cells, or PBMCs. Deeply sampled blood TCRbeta repertoires from subjects exposed to, actively infected with, or recovered from COVID-19 were included in the dataset. The repertoires were released in a freely available public database meant as a resource for research on the immune response to SARS-CoV-2. Samples came from the ongoing ImmuneRACE study (first 160 participants) plus 1,254 subjects from 6 global collaborators. A de-identified subject ID, COVID-19 status, age in years and sex were almost always included in the sample metadata. HLA class I and class II types, where available, came from metadata supplied by the sample provider rather than from assay-based typing.

A distance of 14 bases separates the germline ends of V and J, which lose 5 bases and 3 bases respectively. CDR1 and CDR2 (SGHVS, FQNEAQ) derive from the germline V gene. Inclusive of the bounding cysteine and phenylalanine, the CDR3 is 14 residues long. Only the CDR3 DNA stays, 42 bases, in frame from base 1. Points the paper makes about the study in general: How much clinical and demographic metadata was included differed by source and by participant, and the metadata was provided uncurated.

With regard to this clone: Its antigen remains unidentified. The input lacks base qualities; no much larger clone sits a single base away.

TCRbeta CDR3 regions were amplified from genomic DNA using the immunoSEQ Assay, a bias-controlled multiplex PCR. In the authors' own workflow: The number of nucleated cells in each sample was estimated by amplification of reference gene primers within the assay. To quantify the absolute abundance of each unique TCRbeta CDR3 rearrangement, sequence reads were collapsed and filtered. For each sample, productive Simpson clonality was calculated as the square root of Simpson's diversity index across productive rearrangements. TCRdb obtained this table from immuneACCESS and retained in-frame rearrangements with V and J assigned. These tables miss some clones; where compared with another copy, unresolved V genes account for less than half of the shortfall, and the remainder is unexplained. That table furnishes V, J and clone size, whereas the DNA furnished D and trimming. The sample table holds more than 250,000 clones, of which about 85% were seen once. Clones ranked in the top ten supply approximately 5.4% of the sample.

Participants in the prospective study were aged about 18 to 100 years, lived in about two dozen United States geographic areas, and enrolled through a virtual design. Cohort assignment in the prospective study relied on participant-reported clinical history from a screening survey and a study questionnaire. Recovered participants in ImmuneRACE Cohort 3 were defined as having two consecutive negative NP/OP PCR tests, clearance from a healthcare professional, or resolution of symptoms. Each participant in the prospective study had whole blood, serum and a nasopharyngeal or oropharyngeal swab collected by mobile phlebotomists. Prospective study participants could optionally give additional blood draws and questionnaires over a 2-month period. Before DNA extraction, prospective study blood samples were shipped either frozen or at room temperature.

Rearrangement joined TRBV7-8 to TRBJ2-7; the D gene is perhaps TRBD1 or TRBD2, as each covers 5 bases. This receptor was obtained from a woman in her thirties who had recovered from COVID-19. Material for sequencing was PBMCs or T cells enriched from blood (not recorded which). The DNA sequence is given as TGTGCCAGCAGCCGAGGGTGGGGCAACTACGAGCAGTACTTC. Translated, it gives CASSRGWGNYEQYF.